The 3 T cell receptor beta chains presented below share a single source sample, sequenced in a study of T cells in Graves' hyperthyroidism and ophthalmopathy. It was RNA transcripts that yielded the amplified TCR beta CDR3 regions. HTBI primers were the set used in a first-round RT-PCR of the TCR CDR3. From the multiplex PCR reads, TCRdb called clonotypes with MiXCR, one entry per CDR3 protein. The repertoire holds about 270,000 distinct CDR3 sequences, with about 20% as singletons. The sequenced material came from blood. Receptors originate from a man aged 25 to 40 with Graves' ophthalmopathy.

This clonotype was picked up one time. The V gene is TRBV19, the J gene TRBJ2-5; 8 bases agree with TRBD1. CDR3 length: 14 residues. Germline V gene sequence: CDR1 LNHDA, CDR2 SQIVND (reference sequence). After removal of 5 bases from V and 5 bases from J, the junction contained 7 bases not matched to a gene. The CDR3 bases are TGTGCCAGTAGTGCCTCAGGGGGCGCGGAGACCCAGTACTTC. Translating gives CASSASGGAETQYF.

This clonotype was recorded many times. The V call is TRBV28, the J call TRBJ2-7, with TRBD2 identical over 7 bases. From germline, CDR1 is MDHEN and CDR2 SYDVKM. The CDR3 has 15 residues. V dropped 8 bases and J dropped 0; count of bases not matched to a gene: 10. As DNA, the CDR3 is TGTGCCAGCTACACTCGGGGGGTCAGCTCCTACGAGCAGTACTTC. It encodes CASYTRGVSSYEQYF.

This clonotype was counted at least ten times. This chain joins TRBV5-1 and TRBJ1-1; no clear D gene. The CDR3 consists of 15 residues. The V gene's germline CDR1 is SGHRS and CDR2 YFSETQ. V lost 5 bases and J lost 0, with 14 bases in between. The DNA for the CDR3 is TGCGCCAGCAGGGCAGACTTTAACATGAACACTGAAGCTTTCTTT. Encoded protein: CASRADFNMNTEAFF.